The rows below give T cell receptor beta chains drawn from one sample of a study of blood T cell repertoires in COVID-19. The method was immunoSEQ multiplex PCR; TCRdb's version includes in-frame clones alone and lacks a portion of them. The sample includes about 170,000 clones, 83% of them seen just once. Sequenced input: PBMCs or T cells enriched from blood (not recorded which). All receptors come from a woman between 50 and 59 years old in a cohort exposed to, infected with or recovered from COVID-19 (not recorded which). The CDR3 runs from the conserved cysteine through the conserved F or W. The D gene is left open where the match is weak. Some rows have no size entry. The others give once, few or many, or a class for an expanded clone.

CDR3aa	CDR3nt	d_gene	abundance	v_gene	j_gene
CASKRGQGDLYGYTF	TGTGCCAGTAAAAGGGGACAGGGGGATCTCTATGGCTACACCTTC	TRBD1	-	TRBV19	TRBJ1-2
CASSLGDRRVNYF	TGTGCCAGCAGTTTAGGGGACAGGCGAGTTAATTATTTT	TRBD1	-	TRBV12-3/TRBV12-4	TRBJ1-3
CASSLGGEVYNSPLHF	TGTGCCAGCAGCTTAGGAGGAGAAGTCTATAATTCACCCCTCCACTTT	-	-	TRBV7-2	TRBJ1-6
CASSPLGLAGNTGELFF	TGTGCCAGCAGTCCCCTGGGGCTAGCGGGGAACACCGGGGAGCTGTTTTTT	TRBD2	-	TRBV27	TRBJ2-2
CASSLSAGYGYTF	TGTGCCAGCAGCCTAAGCGCGGGGTATGGCTACACCTTC	-	-	TRBV3-1/TRBV3-2	TRBJ1-2
CASSLTGNPYNSPLHF	TGTGCCAGCAGCTTGACAGGGAATCCCTATAATTCACCCCTCCACTTT	TRBD1	medium-sized	TRBV7-3	TRBJ1-6
CASSPRLAGGSTDTQYF	TGTGCCAGCAGCCCAAGACTAGCGGGGGGTAGCACAGATACGCAGTATTTT	TRBD2	-	TRBV9	TRBJ2-3
CASSFDGGAREQFF	TGTGCCAGCAGCTTTGACGGGGGGGCCAGAGAGCAGTTCTTC	TRBD2	-	TRBV7-2	TRBJ2-1
CASIPGDRANTEAFF	TGTGCCAGTATCCCAGGAGACAGGGCGAACACTGAAGCTTTCTTT	TRBD1	-	TRBV19	TRBJ1-1
CASIPSGLGETQYF	TGCGCCAGCATCCCGTCCGGGTTGGGAGAGACCCAGTACTTC	-	once	TRBV5-1	TRBJ2-5
CASSGRRGGTQYF	TGTGCCAGCAGTGGCCGGCGGGGGGGAACGCAGTATTTT	TRBD2	-	TRBV25-1	TRBJ2-3
CATSVGLNTEAFF	TGTGCCACCTCGGTGGGGCTGAACACTGAAGCTTTCTTT	-	once	TRBV6-5	TRBJ1-1
CASSISMNTEAFF	TGTGCCAGTAGTATTAGTATGAACACTGAAGCTTTCTTT	-	once	TRBV19	TRBJ1-1
CASSLIGDEQFF	TGTGCCAGCAGCTTAATAGGGGATGAGCAGTTCTTC	-	-	TRBV7-9	TRBJ2-1
CASTGSLSYEQYF	TGTGCCAGCACCGGTTCACTCTCCTACGAGCAGTACTTC	-	once	TRBV6-5	TRBJ2-7
CASSPTASGPLSGANVLTF	TGTGCCAGCTCACCAACGGCTAGCGGGCCTCTCTCTGGGGCCAACGTCCTGACTTTC	TRBD2	few	TRBV18	TRBJ2-6
CASRPTGVTGELFF	TGCGCCAGCCGACCGACAGGGGTCACCGGGGAGCTGTTTTTT	TRBD1	-	TRBV10-1	TRBJ2-2
CASNPMRSSGNTIYF	TGTGCCAGCAACCCCATGAGGAGCTCTGGAAACACCATATATTTT	-	-	TRBV21-1	TRBJ1-3
CASSPLGGDYGYTF	TGTGCCAGCAGTCCCCTAGGGGGGGACTATGGCTACACCTTC	-	-	TRBV28	TRBJ1-2
CASSPGLAGETQYF	TGCGCCAGCAGCCCGGGACTAGCGGGAGAGACCCAGTACTTC	TRBD2	-	TRBV5-1	TRBJ2-5
CASSQGEAGGPNEQFF	TGTGCCAGCAGCCAAGGGGAAGCGGGGGGGCCCAATGAGCAGTTCTTC	TRBD2	-	TRBV3-1/TRBV3-2	TRBJ2-1
CSVGSGHTGELFF	TGCAGCGTTGGTTCGGGTCACACCGGGGAGCTGTTTTTT	-	-	TRBV29-1	TRBJ2-2
CASSLSGGPTEAFF	TGTGCCAGCAGTTTATCCGGGGGGCCCACTGAAGCTTTCTTT	-	-	TRBV28	TRBJ1-1
CASSAGEGIRTDTQYF	TGTGCCAGCAGCGCGGGGGAGGGGATCCGCACAGATACGCAGTATTTT	TRBD2	-	TRBV7-2	TRBJ2-3
CASSLTSGGEETQYF	TGCGCCAGCAGCTTGACTAGCGGGGGGGAAGAGACCCAGTACTTC	TRBD2	-	TRBV5-1	TRBJ2-5
CASSDSSDTQYF	TGTGCCAGCTCCGACAGCTCAGATACGCAGTATTTT	-	-	TRBV18	TRBJ2-3
CASSPRDTSGGYEQYF	TGCGCCAGCAGCCCAAGGGACACTAGCGGGGGATACGAGCAGTACTTC	TRBD2	-	TRBV5-1	TRBJ2-7
CASSVEPGQGAYEQYF	TGTGCCAGCAGCGTAGAGCCGGGTCAGGGGGCCTACGAGCAGTACTTC	TRBD1	few	TRBV9	TRBJ2-7
CAISTPGQGNGYTF	TGTGCCATCAGTACACCGGGACAGGGGAATGGCTACACCTTC	TRBD1	-	TRBV10-3	TRBJ1-2
CASTRQVGSPLHF	TGTGCCAGCACCAGACAGGTTGGATCACCCCTCCACTTT	-	-	TRBV2	TRBJ1-6
CASSLVGQGATAGELFF	TGCGCCAGCAGCTTGGTAGGACAGGGGGCTACAGCCGGGGAGCTGTTTTTT	TRBD1	-	TRBV5-1	TRBJ2-2
CASSSLAGADYNEQFF	TGTGCCAGCAGTTCACTAGCGGGGGCCGACTACAATGAGCAGTTCTTC	TRBD2	-	TRBV28	TRBJ2-1
CATSGWDRYNEQFF	TGTGCCACCTCGGGATGGGACAGATACAATGAGCAGTTCTTC	TRBD1	-	TRBV6-6	TRBJ2-1
CASKRSISYNEQFF	TGTGCCAGCAAGAGATCGATATCCTACAATGAGCAGTTCTTC	-	-	TRBV7-2	TRBJ2-1
CASSVSDSYKETQYF	TGTGCCAGCAGCGTATCGGACTCTTATAAAGAGACCCAGTACTTC	-	once	TRBV9	TRBJ2-5
CASKTDSGNTIYF	TGCGCCAGTAAGACAGACTCTGGAAACACCATATATTTT	-	-	TRBV5-1	TRBJ1-3
CASSQGPGTGGEKLFF	TGCGCCAGCAGCCAAGGGCCCGGGACAGGGGGAGAAAAACTGTTTTTT	TRBD1	-	TRBV4-1	TRBJ1-4
CASRRGNPHYEQYF	TGTGCCAGCAGGCGCGGGAATCCCCACTACGAGCAGTACTTC	-	-	TRBV28	TRBJ2-7
CASSLASGVWTEAFF	TGTGCCAGCAGCTTGGCCAGCGGGGTTTGGACTGAAGCTTTCTTT	-	-	TRBV5-6	TRBJ1-1
CASSPAGGLTNYGYTF	TGCGCCAGCAGCCCGGCAGGGGGTCTGACTAACTATGGCTACACCTTC	TRBD1	-	TRBV5-1	TRBJ1-2
CASSDPGTGLPSNYGYTF	TGTGCCAGCAGTGATCCCGGGACAGGGCTCCCCTCTAACTATGGCTACACCTTC	TRBD1	-	TRBV6-1	TRBJ1-2
CASSRVQGYEQYF	TGCGCCAGCAGCCGGGTCCAGGGCTACGAGCAGTACTTC	-	-	TRBV5-1	TRBJ2-7
CARTNRGPYYSGNTIYF	TGTGCCAGGACGAACAGGGGGCCCTACTACTCTGGAAACACCATATATTTT	-	-	TRBV21-1	TRBJ1-3
CAWGGFGGTEAFF	TGTGCCTGGGGAGGATTTGGGGGGACTGAAGCTTTCTTT	-	few	TRBV30	TRBJ1-1
CASSGDRVATDTQYF	TGTGCCAGTAGTGGGGACAGGGTGGCCACAGATACGCAGTATTTT	TRBD1	-	TRBV19	TRBJ2-3
CASSTITGSSYNSPLHF	TGTGCCAGTAGTACAATAACAGGGAGCTCCTATAATTCACCCCTCCACTTT	-	-	TRBV19	TRBJ1-6
CASSPIRQLQETQYF	TGTGCCAGCAGTCCTATTCGACAGCTCCAAGAGACCCAGTACTTC	-	-	TRBV27	TRBJ2-5
CATSRGQLNQPQHF	TGTGCCACCAGCAGGGGACAGCTGAATCAGCCCCAGCATTTT	TRBD1	-	TRBV15	TRBJ1-5
CASSYEGNQPQHF	TGTGCCAGCAGTTACGAGGGCAATCAGCCCCAGCATTTT	-	once	TRBV6-5	TRBJ1-5
CASSYRTADTGELFF	TGTGCCAGCAGTTACAGGACAGCGGACACCGGGGAGCTGTTTTTT	-	-	TRBV6-2/TRBV6-3	TRBJ2-2
CASSPGQGAEETQYF	TGTGCCAGCAGCCCGGGACAGGGGGCCGAGGAGACCCAGTACTTC	TRBD1	-	TRBV6-5	TRBJ2-5
CASSSNRANTEAFF	TGTGCCAGCAGTTCCAACAGGGCGAACACTGAAGCTTTCTTT	-	-	TRBV7-2	TRBJ1-1
CASSLERSTGELFF	TGTGCCAGCAGCTTAGAGCGTTCCACCGGGGAGCTGTTTTTT	-	-	TRBV7-9	TRBJ2-2
CASNGQGHEQYF	TGTGCCAGCAATGGCCAGGGGCACGAGCAGTACTTC	-	-	TRBV6-5	TRBJ2-7